The following is a T cell receptor beta chain sequence with its context. What it recognizes is unknown. This sample is part of a study of T cells in Graves' hyperthyroidism and ophthalmopathy. Study findings and constraints: Ophthalmopathy stood apart from stable hyperthyroidism in a 13 V-J model. Prediction of ophthalmopathy progression came a median around 7.1 months pre-onset.

Authors of the study amplified TCR beta CDR3 regions from RNA transcripts. The HTBI primer set served for first-round RT-PCR of the TCR CDR3. MiXCR, run by TCRdb on the multiplex PCR reads, gives a single entry per CDR3 protein. The sample holds tens of thousands of distinct CDR3 sequences, 54% seen once. Specimen: peripheral blood or thyroid tissue (not recorded which). The source is a man between 18 and 29 years old with Graves' hyperthyroidism.

The CDR3 reads CASTRQGTSPLHF. The CDR3 DNA reads TGTGCCAGCACCAGACAGGGAACCTCACCCCTCCACTTT. The chain joins TRBV7-8 to TRBJ1-6; 7 nucleotides line up with TRBD1. CDR1 is SGHVS and CDR2 is FQNEAQ in the germline V gene. The V segment lost 7 bases and the J segment 10 bases; nucleotides outside the gene matches: 7. This CDR3 region has 13 residues.